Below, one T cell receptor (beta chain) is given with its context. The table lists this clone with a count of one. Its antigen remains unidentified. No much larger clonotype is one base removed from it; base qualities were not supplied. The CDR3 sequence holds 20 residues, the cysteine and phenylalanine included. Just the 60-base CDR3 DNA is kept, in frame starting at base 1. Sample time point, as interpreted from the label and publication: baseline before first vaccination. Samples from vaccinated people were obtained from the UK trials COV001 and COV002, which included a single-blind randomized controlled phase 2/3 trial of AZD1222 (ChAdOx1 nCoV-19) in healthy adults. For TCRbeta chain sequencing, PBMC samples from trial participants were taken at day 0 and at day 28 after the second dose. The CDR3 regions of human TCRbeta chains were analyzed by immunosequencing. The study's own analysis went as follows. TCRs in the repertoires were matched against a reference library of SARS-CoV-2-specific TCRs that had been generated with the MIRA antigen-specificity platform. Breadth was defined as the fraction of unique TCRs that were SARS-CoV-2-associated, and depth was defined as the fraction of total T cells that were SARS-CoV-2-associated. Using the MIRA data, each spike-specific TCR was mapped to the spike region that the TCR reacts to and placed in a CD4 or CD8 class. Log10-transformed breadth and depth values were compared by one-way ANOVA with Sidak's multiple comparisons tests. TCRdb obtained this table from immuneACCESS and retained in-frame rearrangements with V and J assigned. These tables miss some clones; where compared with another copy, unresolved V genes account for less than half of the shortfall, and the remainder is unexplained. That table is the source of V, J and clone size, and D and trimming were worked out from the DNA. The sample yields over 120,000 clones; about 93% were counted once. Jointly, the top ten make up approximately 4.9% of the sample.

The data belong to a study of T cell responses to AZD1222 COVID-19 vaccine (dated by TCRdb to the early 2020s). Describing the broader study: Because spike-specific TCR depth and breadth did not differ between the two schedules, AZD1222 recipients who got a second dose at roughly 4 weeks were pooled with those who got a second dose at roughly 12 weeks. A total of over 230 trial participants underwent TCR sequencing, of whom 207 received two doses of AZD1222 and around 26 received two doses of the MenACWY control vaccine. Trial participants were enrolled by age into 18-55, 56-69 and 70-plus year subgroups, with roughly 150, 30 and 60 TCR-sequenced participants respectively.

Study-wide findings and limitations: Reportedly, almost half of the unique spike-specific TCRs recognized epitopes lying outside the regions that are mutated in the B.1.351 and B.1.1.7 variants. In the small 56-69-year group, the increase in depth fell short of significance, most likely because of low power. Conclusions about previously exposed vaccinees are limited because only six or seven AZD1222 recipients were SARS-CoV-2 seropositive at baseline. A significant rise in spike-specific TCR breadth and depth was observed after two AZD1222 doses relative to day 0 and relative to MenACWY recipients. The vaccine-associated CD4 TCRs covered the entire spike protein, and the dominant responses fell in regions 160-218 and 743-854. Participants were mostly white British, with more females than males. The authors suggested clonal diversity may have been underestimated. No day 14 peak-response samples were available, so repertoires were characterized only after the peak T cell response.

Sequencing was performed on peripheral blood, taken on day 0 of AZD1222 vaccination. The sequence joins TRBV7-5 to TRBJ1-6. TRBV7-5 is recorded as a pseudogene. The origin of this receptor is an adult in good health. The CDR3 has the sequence CARDKAWGKVWTGDNSPLHF. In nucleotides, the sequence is TGTGCCAGGGACAAGGCTTGGGGCAAGGTCTGGACGGGGGATAATTCACCCCTCCACTTT.